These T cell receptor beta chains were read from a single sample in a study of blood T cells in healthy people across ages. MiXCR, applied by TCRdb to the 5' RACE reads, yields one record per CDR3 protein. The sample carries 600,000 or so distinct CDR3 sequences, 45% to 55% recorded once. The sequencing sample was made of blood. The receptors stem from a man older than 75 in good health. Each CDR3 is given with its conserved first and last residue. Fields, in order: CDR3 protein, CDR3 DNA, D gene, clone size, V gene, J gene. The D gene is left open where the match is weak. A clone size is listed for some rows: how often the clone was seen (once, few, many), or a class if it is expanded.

CDR3: CASKRSSYNEQFF
DNA: TGTGCCAGCAAAAGAAGCTCCTACAATGAGCAGTTCTTC
D: -
size: -
V: TRBV6-5
J: TRBJ2-1

CDR3: CASRGTEAFF
DNA: TGTGCCAGCAGAGGCACTGAAGCTTTCTTT
D: -
size: -
V: TRBV6-5
J: TRBJ1-1

CDR3: CASSPPQAGSYNEQFF
DNA: TGTGCCAGCTCACCACCACAGGCAGGCTCCTACAATGAGCAGTTCTTC
D: -
size: -
V: TRBV18
J: TRBJ2-1

CDR3: CASSLPGVSGELFF
DNA: TGCGCCAGCAGCTTGCCGGGGGTGTCCGGGGAGCTGTTTTTT
D: -
size: -
V: TRBV5-1
J: TRBJ2-2

CDR3: CASSILAGSSYEQYF
DNA: TGCGCCAGCAGCATACTAGCGGGGTCCTCCTACGAGCAGTACTTC
D: TRBD2
size: -
V: TRBV5-1
J: TRBJ2-7

CDR3: CASSLGGTSGANEQFF
DNA: TGTGCCAGCAGCTTAGGAGGGACTAGCGGGGCAAATGAGCAGTTCTTC
D: TRBD2
size: few
V: TRBV7-2
J: TRBJ2-1

CDR3: CASSQGRQGPYEQYF
DNA: TGTGCCAGCAGCCAAGGGCGGCAGGGCCCCTACGAGCAGTACTTC
D: -
size: -
V: TRBV3-1
J: TRBJ2-7

CDR3: CASSATGSGANVLTF
DNA: TGTGCCAGCAGTGCCACGGGCTCTGGGGCCAACGTCCTGACTTTC
D: -
size: -
V: TRBV12-3/TRBV12-4
J: TRBJ2-6

CDR3: CSGERVHQGSQLETQFF
DNA: TGCAGTGGGGAGAGGGTTCACCAGGGCTCCCAATTGGAGACCCAGTTCTTC
D: -
size: -
V: TRBV20-1
J: TRBJ2-1

CDR3: CASSHQNRGSSYNSPLHF
DNA: TGCGCCAGCAGCCATCAAAACAGGGGGAGCTCCTATAATTCACCCCTCCACTTT
D: TRBD1
size: -
V: TRBV4-3
J: TRBJ1-6

CDR3: CASSQRDTQYF
DNA: TGTGCCAGCAGCCAAAGGGATACGCAGTATTTT
D: -
size: few
V: TRBV3-1
J: TRBJ2-3

CDR3: CASSSTPGTGGTDTQYF
DNA: TGCGCCAGCAGCTCGACTCCCGGGACGGGGGGCACAGATACGCAGTATTTT
D: -
size: -
V: TRBV5-1
J: TRBJ2-3

CDR3: CASSLVRGSLTEAFF
DNA: TGTGCCAGCAGCTTAGTTAGGGGATCGCTCACTGAAGCTTTCTTT
D: -
size: -
V: TRBV7-2
J: TRBJ1-1

CDR3: CASSEYRSSYNSPLHF
DNA: TGTGCCAGCAGTGAATACCGGAGCTCCTATAATTCACCCCTCCACTTT
D: -
size: -
V: TRBV25-1
J: TRBJ1-6

CDR3: CASSPDIGTMQYF
DNA: TGTGCCAGCAGCCCGGACATCGGGACTATGCAGTACTTC
D: TRBD2
size: -
V: TRBV7-3
J: TRBJ2-7

CDR3: CASSADGSGVIGNTEAFF
DNA: TGTGCCAGCAGCGCAGACGGTAGTGGGGTTATCGGCAACACTGAAGCTTTCTTT
D: -
size: -
V: TRBV7-8
J: TRBJ1-1

CDR3: CASSPAAGGNTEAFF
DNA: TGTGCCAGCAGCCCGGCCGCGGGGGGCAACACTGAAGCTTTCTTT
D: -
size: -
V: TRBV9
J: TRBJ1-1

CDR3: CASSLGGPGNTIYF
DNA: TGTGCCAGCAGCCTTGGGGGGCCTGGAAACACCATATATTTT
D: -
size: -
V: TRBV6-2/TRBV6-3
J: TRBJ1-3

CDR3: CASSPGLADKETQYF
DNA: TGTGCCAGCAGTCCAGGACTAGCGGACAAAGAGACCCAGTACTTC
D: TRBD2
size: -
V: TRBV6-7
J: TRBJ2-5

CDR3: CASSNSDRVASYGYTF
DNA: TGTGCCAGCAGCAACTCCGACAGGGTTGCAAGCTATGGCTACACCTTC
D: TRBD1
size: -
V: TRBV7-9
J: TRBJ1-2

CDR3: CAARPGGAESNEKLFF
DNA: TGTGCCGCCCGCCCAGGGGGCGCGGAATCTAATGAAAAACTGTTTTTT
D: TRBD1
size: -
V: TRBV2
J: TRBJ1-4

CDR3: CASTGGGQHTGELFF
DNA: TGTGCCAGCACGGGGGGGGGACAGCACACCGGGGAGCTGTTTTTT
D: -
size: few
V: TRBV6-6
J: TRBJ2-2

CDR3: CASSFLGGITDTQYF
DNA: TGTGCCAGCAGTTTCCTCGGCGGGATCACAGATACGCAGTATTTT
D: -
size: -
V: TRBV12-3/TRBV12-4
J: TRBJ2-3

CDR3: CASSEVTEAFF
DNA: TGTGCCAGCAGTGAAGTAACAGAAGCTTTCTTT
D: -
size: -
V: TRBV6-1
J: TRBJ1-1

CDR3: CASSVFGASGANVLTF
DNA: TGTGCCAGCAGTGTGTTTGGGGCCTCTGGGGCCAACGTCCTGACTTTC
D: -
size: once
V: TRBV2
J: TRBJ2-6

CDR3: CAGSFWTGGKNIQYF
DNA: TGTGCCGGCAGTTTCTGGACAGGGGGGAAAAACATTCAGTACTTC
D: TRBD1
size: -
V: TRBV28
J: TRBJ2-4

CDR3: CAISDRGQGPEQYF
DNA: TGTGCCATCAGTGACCGAGGACAGGGTCCCGAGCAGTACTTC
D: TRBD1
size: -
V: TRBV10-3
J: TRBJ2-7

CDR3: CSIEGDATYEQYF
DNA: TGCAGCATTGAAGGAGACGCCACCTACGAGCAGTACTTC
D: -
size: -
V: TRBV29-1
J: TRBJ2-7

CDR3: CASRSNTGTGNYGYTF
DNA: TGCGCCAGCAGGTCTAATACCGGGACAGGGAACTATGGCTACACCTTC
D: TRBD1
size: few
V: TRBV5-1
J: TRBJ1-2

CDR3: CASSLLGQGSFNYGYTF
DNA: TGTGCCAGCAGCTTATTGGGGCAGGGGTCATTCAACTATGGCTACACCTTC
D: -
size: -
V: TRBV7-8
J: TRBJ1-2

CDR3: CASSHRGGEETQYF
DNA: TGTGCCAGCAGCCACAGAGGCGGGGAAGAGACCCAGTACTTC
D: -
size: -
V: TRBV3-1
J: TRBJ2-5

CDR3: CASSLGQVRVGGYTF
DNA: TGTGCCAGCAGCTTAGGACAAGTACGGGTCGGAGGCTACACCTTC
D: -
size: -
V: TRBV7-8
J: TRBJ1-2

CDR3: CSGLSDRSSYEQYF
DNA: TGCAGTGGTCTTAGTGACAGGAGCTCCTACGAGCAGTACTTC
D: -
size: few
V: TRBV20-1
J: TRBJ2-7

CDR3: CASSLAIDYYEQYF
DNA: TGCGCCAGCAGCTTGGCGATCGACTACTACGAGCAGTACTTC
D: -
size: -
V: TRBV5-1
J: TRBJ2-7

CDR3: CASSSQGDRYNEQFF
DNA: TGTGCCAGCAGTTCCCAAGGGGACAGGTACAATGAGCAGTTCTTC
D: TRBD1
size: few
V: TRBV27
J: TRBJ2-1

CDR3: CASSEIGTYGYTF
DNA: TGTGCCAGCAGTGAAATCGGTACCTATGGCTACACCTTC
D: -
size: -
V: TRBV25-1
J: TRBJ1-2

CDR3: CSVRQGLSYEQYF
DNA: TGCAGCGTTCGGCAGGGCCTCTCCTACGAGCAGTACTTC
D: -
size: -
V: TRBV29-1
J: TRBJ2-7

CDR3: CSTQRGPSTDTQYF
DNA: TGCAGTACTCAGCGGGGACCTAGCACAGATACGCAGTATTTT
D: TRBD2
size: -
V: TRBV20-1
J: TRBJ2-3

CDR3: CSALRTTSQETQYF
DNA: TGCAGTGCCCTGAGAACGACTAGCCAGGAGACCCAGTACTTC
D: TRBD2
size: few
V: TRBV20-1
J: TRBJ2-5

CDR3: CASRPQGFGEQFF
DNA: TGTGCCAGCAGGCCACAGGGGTTTGGGGAGCAGTTCTTC
D: TRBD1
size: -
V: TRBV7-3
J: TRBJ2-1

CDR3: CACRTGHYGYTF
DNA: TGTGCCTGTCGGACAGGACACTATGGCTACACCTTC
D: TRBD1
size: -
V: TRBV30
J: TRBJ1-2

CDR3: CASSEGQGRFYEQYF
DNA: TGTGCCAGCAGTGAAGGACAGGGAAGATTCTACGAGCAGTACTTC
D: TRBD1
size: once
V: TRBV25-1
J: TRBJ2-7

CDR3: CASSHQLGLTKNIQYF
DNA: TGTGCCAGCAGCCACCAGCTGGGGCTAACCAAAAACATTCAGTACTTC
D: -
size: -
V: TRBV3-1
J: TRBJ2-4

CDR3: CASSPWTGGNEQFF
DNA: TGTGCCAGCAGCCCCTGGACAGGGGGGAATGAGCAGTTCTTC
D: TRBD1
size: -
V: TRBV16
J: TRBJ2-1

CDR3: CASSLSPSGVSSYNEQFF
DNA: TGTGCCAGCAGTTTGTCGCCTAGCGGGGTCAGCTCCTACAATGAGCAGTTCTTC
D: TRBD2
size: -
V: TRBV27
J: TRBJ2-1

CDR3: CSARAGHGTGELFF
DNA: TGCAGTGCTAGGGCTGGGCACGGCACCGGGGAGCTGTTTTTT
D: -
size: -
V: TRBV20-1
J: TRBJ2-2

CDR3: CASSLERGGYTF
DNA: TGCGCCAGCAGCTTGGAGCGGGGTGGCTACACCTTC
D: -
size: once
V: TRBV5-1
J: TRBJ1-2

CDR3: CASNLVGSPTDTQYF
DNA: TGTGCCAGCAACTTAGTCGGCAGCCCCACAGATACGCAGTATTTT
D: -
size: -
V: TRBV7-9
J: TRBJ2-3

CDR3: CSAKRAEGAEYF
DNA: TGCAGTGCCAAACGGGCAGAAGGGGCAGAGTACTTC
D: -
size: -
V: TRBV20-1
J: TRBJ2-7

CDR3: CASSRQFSGNTIYF
DNA: TGTGCCAGCAGCCGACAGTTCTCTGGAAACACCATATATTTT
D: -
size: -
V: TRBV6-5
J: TRBJ1-3

CDR3: CASSRGAKNIQYF
DNA: TGTGCCAGCAGTCGGGGCGCCAAAAACATTCAGTACTTC
D: -
size: -
V: TRBV6-2/TRBV6-3
J: TRBJ2-4

CDR3: CSVVTGNSYNEQYF
DNA: TGCAGCGTTGTGACAGGGAACTCCTACAATGAGCAGTACTTC
D: TRBD1
size: -
V: TRBV29-1
J: TRBJ2-7

CDR3: CASSFRTGEAGEAFF
DNA: TGCGCCAGCAGCTTTAGGACAGGGGAGGCGGGTGAAGCTTTCTTT
D: TRBD1
size: -
V: TRBV5-1
J: TRBJ1-1

CDR3: CASSLFGPSGANVLTF
DNA: TGTGCCAGCAGTTTGTTCGGACCCTCTGGGGCCAACGTCCTGACTTTC
D: -
size: -
V: TRBV27
J: TRBJ2-6